The 18 T cell receptor beta chains in this list originate from one sample, sequenced in a study of blood T cell repertoires in COVID-19. Assay used: immunoSEQ multiplex PCR; TCRdb lists only in-frame clones, some missing. The sample has 65,000 or so clones, roughly 88% seen once; the top ten hold roughly a tenth. The material sequenced was peripheral blood. The source of these receptors is a man in his thirties or forties with COVID-19, enrolled during active disease.

CDR3 residues: CASSPSYGETEAFF. The CDR3 nucleotides are TGTGCCAGCTCACCCTCTTACGGGGAAACTGAAGCTTTCTTT. This chain links TRBV18 with TRBJ1-1; D is uncertain. Germline CDR1 reads KGHSH; CDR2 reads LQKENI. This CDR3 has 14 residues. V was trimmed by 3 bases and J by 5 bases, leaving 13 bases between them.

Relative to its sample, this clone is medium-sized. The V and J genes are TRBV7-8 and TRBJ1-3, with D possibly being TRBD1 (6 bases). The V gene lost 1 base and the J gene lost 2 bases, with 9 bases spanning the gap. Germline loops: CDR1 SGHVS, CDR2 FQNEAQ. The CDR3 length is 15 residues. The DNA of the CDR3 is TGTGCCAGCAGCTTAGAGGCAGGGGCTGGAAACACCATATATTTT. This gives the protein CASSLEAGAGNTIYF.

This sequence joins TRBV28 and TRBJ2-1; perhaps TRBD2 as D (6 bases). V lost 3 bases, J lost 9 bases, and 12 bases lay in between. The germline V gene has CDR1 MDHEN and CDR2 SYDVKM. This CDR3 region has 13 residues. The CDR3 loop reads CASSFERVSEQFF. As DNA, the CDR3 is TGTGCCAGCAGTTTTGAGCGGGTGAGTGAGCAGTTCTTC.

This clone has only a few counts. The V and J genes are TRBV5-4 and TRBJ1-1; 7 bases are shared with TRBD1. The ends lost 4 bases at V and 8 bases at J; junction bases unmatched: 11. CDR3 length: 14 residues. CDR1 and CDR2 (germline): SGHNT, YYREEE (reference sequence). CDR3 protein: CASSGIDRVWEAFF. The CDR3 nucleotides read TGTGCCAGCAGCGGGATCGACAGGGTTTGGGAAGCTTTCTTT.

In this sample, this clone turned up once. This sequence joins TRBV25-1 and TRBJ2-2; TRBD1 aligns across 7 bases. V was clipped by 6 bases and J by 4 bases; unmatched bases: 5. Germline V gene data show CDR1 as MGHDK and CDR2 as SYGVNS. CDR3 length: 14 amino acids. The CDR3 spells CASSSDRVTGELFF. The CDR3 DNA follows: TGTGCCAGCAGCTCAGACAGGGTCACCGGGGAGCTGTTTTTT.

The rearrangement joins TRBV5-5 to TRBJ1-1, with 9 bases matching TRBD1. The germline V gene has CDR1 SGHKS and CDR2 YYEKEE (reference sequence). The CDR3 has 15 residues. The V gene end was trimmed by 3 bases and the J gene end by 4 bases; junction bases not matched to a gene: 7. DNA for the CDR3: TGTGCCAGCAGCTGGGCCGGGACAGGGACCACTGAAGCTTTCTTT. This codes for CASSWAGTGTTEAFF.

The chain combines TRBV7-9 with TRBJ1-1; D might be TRBD1 (5 bases). V lost 1 base, J lost 0 bases, and 6 bases lay in between. CDR3 length: 14 amino acids. Looked up from germline, CDR1 is SEHNR and CDR2 is FQNEAQ (reference sequence). The CDR3 sequence: CASSLEGMNTEAFF. CDR3 DNA: TGTGCCAGCAGCTTAGAGGGGATGAACACTGAAGCTTTCTTT.

The chain recombines TRBV11-2 with TRBJ1-2; possible D gene TRBD1, 5 bases. CDR1 SGHAT and CDR2 FQNNGV come from the germline V gene. The CDR3 totals 12 residues. V was pared by 1 base and J by 7 bases, with 7 bases between. CDR3 in DNA: TGTGCCAGCAGCTTAGGTGGGGCTGGCTACACCTTC. It specifies CASSLGGAGYTF.

Worth noting for this clone: Additional DNA sequences in this sample encode the identical CDR3. The genes are TRBV30 and TRBJ1-6, with a possible D match to TRBD1 (5 bases). Trimming took 4 bases from V and 4 from J, leaving 11 bases between them. The V gene's germline CDR1 is GTSNPN and CDR2 SVGIG (reference sequence). The CDR3 is made up of 14 amino acids. CDR3 amino acids: CAWNPGGYNSPLHF. As DNA, the CDR3 is TGTGCCTGGAATCCGGGGGGATATAATTCACCCCTCCACTTT.

Only one count was recorded for this clone. The chain uses TRBV6-6 and TRBJ2-3; D is possibly TRBD1 (6 bases). Looked up from germline, CDR1 is MNHNY and CDR2 is SVGAGI (reference sequence). This CDR3 spans 14 amino acids. V lost 7 bases and J lost 1, with 12 bases in between. The CDR3: CASNRDGGTDTQYF. Here the CDR3 DNA reads TGTGCCAGCAACAGGGATGGAGGCACAGATACGCAGTATTTT.

The chain joins TRBV9 to TRBJ1-6; D gene ambiguous. V lost 0 bases and J lost 7, with 14 bases in between. Germline CDR1 is SGDLS and CDR2 is YYNGEE. The CDR3 spans 16 residues. The CDR3 nucleotides read TGTGCCAGCAGCGTAGAAGATGGAACGGAGAATTCACCCCTCCACTTT. This encodes CASSVEDGTENSPLHF.

The chain carries TRBV5-1 and TRBJ2-2; 7 nucleotides line up with TRBD2. The CDR3 runs 14 residues. With V trimmed by 0 bases and J by 6 bases, 2 bases remained unmatched. The germline CDR1 and CDR2 sequences are SGHRS and YFSETQ. The CDR3 coding sequence is TGCGCCAGCAGCTTGGGTACTAGCGCCGGGGAGCTGTTTTTT. Protein: CASSLGTSAGELFF.

The rearrangement links TRBV2 to TRBJ1-2; a possible D gene is TRBD1 (5 bases). Trimming cost V 3 bases and J 7 bases, with 12 bases left between them. The length of the CDR3 is 13 residues. Germline lookup yields CDR1 SNHLY and CDR2 FYNNEI. CDR3: CASSDREGSGYTF. The CDR3 nucleotides are TGTGCCAGCAGTGACAGGGAAGGTAGTGGCTACACCTTC.

V gene TRBV7-6 combines with J gene TRBJ2-1; 10 positions agree with TRBD2. This CDR3 region has 16 residues. In germline, CDR1 is SGHVS, CDR2 FNYEAQ. V lost 5 bases, J lost 6 bases, and 10 bases stayed unmatched. Written as DNA, the CDR3 is TGTGCCAGCAGCCACCCTGCTAGCGGGAGAGTCAATGAGCAGTTCTTC. As protein: CASSHPASGRVNEQFF.

The CDR3 coding sequence is TGTGCCAGCAGCTTGGAGGGCTCGAGGGGGTCCTATGGCTACACCTTC. Its protein product is CASSLEGSRGSYGYTF. The chain recombines TRBV5-4 with TRBJ1-2; maybe TRBD1 (6 bases). V lost 0 bases and J 4 bases, leaving 16 bases between the germline ends. Germline V CDR1 and CDR2: SGHNT, YYREEE (reference sequence). This CDR3 is 16 amino acids long.

The chain combines TRBV5-8 with TRBJ2-1; D might be TRBD2 (6 bases). The V end was cut by 2 bases, the J end by 4 bases, with 19 bases between. Per germline, CDR1 SGHTS and CDR2 YDEGEE. The CDR3 loop spans 17 amino acids. CDR3 in DNA: TGTGCCAGCAGCTTAATGGGCGGGCTAGCGACATACAATGAGCAGTTCTTC. Translated, it gives CASSLMGGLATYNEQFF.

The V gene is TRBV4-1, the J gene TRBJ2-2, with D perhaps matching TRBD1 (5 bases). CDR1 and CDR2 from the germline V gene are MGHRA and YSYEKL. The length of the CDR3 is 15 residues. V gave up 0 bases and J gave up 1 base, with 6 bases separating them. CDR3 amino acids: CASSQETVNTGELFF. The CDR3 DNA sequence: TGCGCCAGCAGCCAAGAGACAGTGAACACCGGGGAGCTGTTTTTT.

CDR3 protein: CASSVNPVPSTGELFF. CDR3 coding DNA: TGTGCCAGCAGTGTGAATCCAGTTCCAAGCACCGGGGAGCTGTTTTTT. This chain connects TRBV6-1 to TRBJ2-2; D is uncertain. This CDR3 spans 16 amino acids. CDR1 and CDR2 from the germline V gene are MNHNS and SASEGT. The V end lost 4 bases, the J end lost 4 bases, and 16 bases lay between the germline ends.